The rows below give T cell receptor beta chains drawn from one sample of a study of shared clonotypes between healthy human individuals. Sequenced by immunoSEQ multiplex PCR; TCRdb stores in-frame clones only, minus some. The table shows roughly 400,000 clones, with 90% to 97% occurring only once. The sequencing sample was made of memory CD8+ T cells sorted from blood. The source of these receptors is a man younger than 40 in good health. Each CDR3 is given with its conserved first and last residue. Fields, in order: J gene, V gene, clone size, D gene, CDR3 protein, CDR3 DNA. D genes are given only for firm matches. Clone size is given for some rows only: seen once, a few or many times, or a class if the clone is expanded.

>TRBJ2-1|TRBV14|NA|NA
CASSQGNEQFF
TGTGCCAGCAGCCAGGGAAATGAGCAGTTCTTC
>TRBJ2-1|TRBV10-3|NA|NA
CAIRSKQGGGYNEQFF
TGTGCCATCAGAAGTAAACAGGGAGGGGGATACAATGAGCAGTTCTTC
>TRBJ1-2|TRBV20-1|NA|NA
CSARGPYGYTF
TGCAGTGCTAGAGGCCCCTATGGCTACACCTTC
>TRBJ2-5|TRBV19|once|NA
CASSWTWRETQYF
TGTGCCAGTAGTTGGACTTGGAGGGAGACCCAGTACTTC
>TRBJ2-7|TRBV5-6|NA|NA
CASSIRDGSYEQYF
TGTGCCAGCAGCATCCGGGACGGTTCCTACGAGCAGTACTTC
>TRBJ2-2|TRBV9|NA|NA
CASSVGMNTGELFF
TGTGCCAGCAGCGTAGGAATGAACACCGGGGAGCTGTTTTTT
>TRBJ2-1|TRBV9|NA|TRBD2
CASSVSSSGSTNNEQFF
TGTGCCAGCAGCGTATCCTCAAGCGGGAGTACCAACAATGAGCAGTTCTTC
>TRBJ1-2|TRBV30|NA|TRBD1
CAWSDWTGLRGGYTF
TGTGCCTGGAGCGACTGGACAGGCCTCAGGGGTGGCTACACCTTC
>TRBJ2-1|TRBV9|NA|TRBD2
CASSVSAGGGFNEQFF
TGTGCCAGCAGCGTCTCAGCGGGAGGGGGCTTCAATGAGCAGTTCTTC
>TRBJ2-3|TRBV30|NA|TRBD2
CAWGTSLGDTQYF
TGTGCCTGGGGGACTAGCTTGGGCGATACGCAGTATTTT
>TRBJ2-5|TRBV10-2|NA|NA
CASGHVVETQYF
TGCGCCAGTGGACACGTCGTGGAGACCCAGTACTTC
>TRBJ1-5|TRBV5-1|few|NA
CASSLVGGMNNQPQHF
TGCGCCAGCAGCTTGGTCGGGGGGATGAACAATCAGCCCCAGCATTTT
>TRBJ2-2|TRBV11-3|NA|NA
CASSLARGTGELFF
TGTGCCAGCAGCTTAGCAAGGGGGACCGGGGAGCTGTTTTTT
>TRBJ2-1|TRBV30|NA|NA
CAWSVLVSLNEQFF
TGTGCCTGGAGTGTACTAGTTTCCCTCAATGAGCAGTTCTTC
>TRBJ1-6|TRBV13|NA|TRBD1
CASSLDRGYNSPLHF
TGTGCCAGCAGCCTTGACAGGGGATATAATTCACCCCTCCACTTT
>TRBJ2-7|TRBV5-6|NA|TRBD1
CASSPGTGFFEQYF
TGTGCCAGCAGCCCGGGGACAGGTTTCTTCGAGCAGTACTTC
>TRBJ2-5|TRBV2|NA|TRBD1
CASLAGGETQYF
TGTGCCAGCCTGGCAGGGGGAGAGACCCAGTACTTC
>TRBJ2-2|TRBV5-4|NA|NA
CASSLFGGRTGELFF
TGTGCCAGCAGCTTGTTTGGGGGGAGGACCGGGGAGCTGTTTTTT
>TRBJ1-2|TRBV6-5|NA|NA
CASRDNYGYTF
TGTGCCAGCAGGGACAACTATGGCTACACCTTC
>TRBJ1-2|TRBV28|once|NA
CASSLPPRDNQTF
TGTGCCAGCAGTTTACCCCCCCGTGACAACCAGACCTTC
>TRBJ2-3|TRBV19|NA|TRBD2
CASNLAGEGAQYF
TGTGCCAGTAACCTAGCGGGAGAAGGAGCGCAGTATTTT
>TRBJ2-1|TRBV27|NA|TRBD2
CASSPNETSGRYNEQFF
TGTGCCAGCAGTCCGAACGAGACTAGCGGGAGATACAATGAGCAGTTCTTC
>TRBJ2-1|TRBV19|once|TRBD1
CASSISRNRGQGEQFF
TGTGCCAGTAGTATTTCCAGGAACAGGGGTCAGGGTGAGCAGTTCTTC
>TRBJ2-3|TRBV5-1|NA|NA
CASSSPGALSTDTQYF
TGCGCCAGCAGCTCCCCAGGGGCTTTGAGCACAGATACGCAGTATTTT
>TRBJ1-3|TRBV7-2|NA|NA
CASSFPSPGNTIYF
TGTGCCAGCAGCTTCCCGTCCCCTGGAAACACCATATATTTT
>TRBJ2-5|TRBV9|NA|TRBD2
CASSVGGTSGIVTQYF
TGTGCCAGCAGCGTAGGGGGGACTAGCGGGATTGTGACCCAGTACTTC
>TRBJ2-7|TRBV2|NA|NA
CASTYQGPYEQYF
TGTGCCAGCACCTATCAGGGGCCCTACGAGCAGTACTTC
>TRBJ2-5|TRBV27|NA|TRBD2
CASSFRTSGGQETQYF
TGTGCCAGCAGTTTCCGGACTAGCGGGGGCCAAGAGACCCAGTACTTC
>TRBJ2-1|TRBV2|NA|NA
CASGGEQGNEQFF
TGTGCCAGCGGAGGGGAGCAGGGCAATGAGCAGTTCTTC
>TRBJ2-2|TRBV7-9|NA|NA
CASSSRGAWTGELFF
TGTGCCAGCAGCTCCAGGGGGGCCTGGACCGGGGAGCTGTTTTTT
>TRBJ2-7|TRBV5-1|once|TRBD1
CASSLRGGNYEQYF
TGCGCCAGCAGCCTGAGAGGGGGCAACTACGAGCAGTACTTC
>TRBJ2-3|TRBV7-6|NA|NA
CASSLTSTTDTQYF
TGTGCCAGCAGCCTTACCTCAACGACAGATACGCAGTATTTT
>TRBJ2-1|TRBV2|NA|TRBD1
CASSEVVSTGDEQFF
TGTGCCAGCAGTGAAGTTGTCTCGACAGGGGATGAGCAGTTCTTC
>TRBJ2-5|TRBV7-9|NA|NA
CASSLRVWDRQETQYF
TGTGCCAGCAGCTTACGGGTCTGGGACCGCCAAGAGACCCAGTACTTC
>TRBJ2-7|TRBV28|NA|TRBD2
CASSLGLAGPSYEQYF
TGTGCCAGCAGTTTGGGACTAGCGGGCCCCTCCTACGAGCAGTACTTC
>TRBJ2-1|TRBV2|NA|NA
CASILRIYNEQFF
TGTGCCAGCATATTACGGATTTACAATGAGCAGTTCTTC
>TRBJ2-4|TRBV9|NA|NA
CASSLDGGHIQYF
TGTGCCAGCAGCCTGGACGGTGGACACATTCAGTACTTC
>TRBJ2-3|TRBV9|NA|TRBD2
CASSAQGSSGLLTDTQYF
TGTGCCAGCAGCGCCCAAGGTTCTAGCGGACTACTCACAGATACGCAGTATTTT
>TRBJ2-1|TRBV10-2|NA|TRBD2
CASSATGASGTYNEQFF
TGCGCCAGCAGTGCAACGGGGGCTAGCGGGACCTACAATGAGCAGTTCTTC
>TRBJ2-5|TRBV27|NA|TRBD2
CASSAIAGGQETQYF
TGTGCCAGCAGTGCCATAGCGGGAGGGCAAGAGACCCAGTACTTC
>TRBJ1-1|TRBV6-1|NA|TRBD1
CASSPPGQSEAFF
TGTGCCAGCAGTCCTCCGGGACAGAGCGAAGCTTTCTTT